Each of the 18 T cell receptor beta chains below was sequenced from the same sample in a study of cytomegalovirus exposure and HLA in healthy donors (dated by TCRdb to between 2016 and 2019). Libraries were made using the immunoSEQ multiplex PCR assay. For the multiplex PCR, a mixture combining 60 forward primers for TCR Vbeta segments and 13 reverse primers for TCR Jbeta segments was used. Entries here come from immuneACCESS through TCRdb and include only in-frame sequences with V and J called. Some clones fail to appear in such tables; in the studies checked, an unresolved V gene covers under half of the shortfall, and the cause of the remainder is unknown. The sample table lists 90,000 or so clones, 65% to 85% of them with a count of one. The top ten clones comprise approximately 3.9% of the sample. Source material: PBMCs. The receptor source for this set is a man between 50 and 59 years old in good health and CMV-seronegative.

The rearrangement uses TRBV9 and TRBJ2-2; 11 bases are shared with TRBD1. Germline V gene sequence: CDR1 SGDLS, CDR2 YYNGEE. The CDR3 runs to 16 residues. The V gene end was trimmed by 0 bases and the J gene end by 6 bases; junction bases not matched to a gene: 4. The CDR3 coding sequence is TGTGCCAGCAGCGTAGCCGGGACAGGGGGTGCCGGGGAGCTGTTTTTT. Protein product: CASSVAGTGGAGELFF.

V and J are TRBV23-1 and TRBJ2-1, with TRBD2 identical over 8 bases. TRBV23-1 is given ORF status, its function remaining uncertain. The junction had 20 bases not matched to a gene; V was cut back by 0 bases and J by 7 bases. CDR3 length: 20 amino acids. CDR3: CASSQSGAEDSGKGRNEQFF. The CDR3 DNA reads TGCGCCAGCAGTCAATCTGGGGCAGAGGATAGCGGGAAAGGTCGGAATGAGCAGTTCTTC.

For the CDR3, the DNA is TGCGCCAGCAGCTTGGATGGCAGGGAGAACACCGGGGAGCTGTTTTTT. It yields the protein CASSLDGRENTGELFF. The chain couples TRBV5-1 to TRBJ2-2, with TRBD1 as a possible D gene (5 bases). V lost 0 bases and J 1 base, leaving 10 bases between the germline ends. CDR1 SGHRS and CDR2 YFSETQ come from the germline V gene. This CDR3 is 16 amino acids long.

This clone was picked up one time. The chain links TRBV9 to TRBJ2-7; 12 bases are shared with TRBD1. CDR1 is SGDLS and CDR2 is YYNGEE in the germline V gene. The CDR3 extends over 17 amino acids. Trimming took 3 bases from V and 2 from J; bases not matched to a gene: 9. The CDR3 loop reads CASSGGTGGLTAYEQYF. DNA of the CDR3: TGTGCCAGCAGCGGGGGGACAGGGGGCCTCACGGCCTACGAGCAGTACTTC.

This clone occurred a few times. The J gene is TRBJ2-6, the V gene TRBV5-6; D remains ambiguous. The V end lost 1 base, the J end lost 0 bases, and 5 bases lay between the germline ends. Germline V gene data show CDR1 as SGHDT and CDR2 as YYEEEE. CDR3 length: 15 residues. For the CDR3, the DNA is TGTGCCAGCAGCTTGTTTAGCTCTGGGGCCAACGTCCTGACTTTC. Protein: CASSLFSSGANVLTF.

The V and J genes are TRBV2 and TRBJ2-7; 7 bases match TRBD1. Germline V lookup: CDR1 SNHLY, CDR2 FYNNEI. J lost 7 bases, V lost 4 bases, and 7 bases had no gene match. The CDR3 totals 13 residues. CDR3 bases: TGTGCCAGCAGTGGGACAGGCGTGAGGGAGCAGTACTTC. Its translation is CASSGTGVREQYF.

The chain recombines TRBV18 with TRBJ1-3; no firm D call. This CDR3 region has 16 residues. Trimming cost V 3 bases and J 0 bases, with 12 bases left between them. From germline, CDR1 is KGHSH and CDR2 LQKENI. This chain's CDR3 is CASSPDGGSSGNTIYF. The CDR3 nucleotides are TGTGCCAGCTCACCTGACGGAGGGAGCTCTGGAAACACCATATATTTT.

J is TRBJ1-5 and V is TRBV28; D is undetermined. Trimming removed 3 bases from V and 2 bases from J, with 5 bases in between. CDR1 is MDHEN, CDR2 SYDVKM, per germline. CDR3 length: 13 amino acids. Here the CDR3 reads CASSFGGNQPQHF. The DNA of the CDR3 is TGTGCCAGCAGTTTCGGAGGCAATCAGCCCCAGCATTTT.

The rearrangement links TRBV10-3 to TRBJ2-7, with a weak D call TRBD2 (6 bases). The CDR3 length is 15 residues. CDR1 is ENHRY, CDR2 SYGVKD, per germline. The germline V and J ends were trimmed by 5 bases and 2 bases, with 16 bases remaining between them. CDR3 amino acids: CAISTGTSRAYEQYF. As DNA, the CDR3 is TGTGCCATCAGTACCGGGACTTCCCGAGCCTACGAGCAGTACTTC.

This chain joins TRBV23-1 and TRBJ2-1, with 13 nucleotides matching TRBD2. TRBV23-1 is given ORF status, its function remaining uncertain. The CDR3 covers 16 residues. Unmatched junction bases numbered 2, after V lost 2 bases and J lost 4 bases. The CDR3 is CASSQAGLAGYNEQFF. In DNA, the CDR3 is TGCGCCAGCAGTCAAGCGGGACTAGCGGGATACAATGAGCAGTTCTTC.

This sequence joins TRBV4-2 and TRBJ2-7, with a possible D match to TRBD1 (6 bases). The germline CDR1 and CDR2 sequences are LGHNA and YNFKEQ. CDR3 length: 16 residues. The V end was cut by 0 bases, the J end by 2 bases, with 14 bases between. Here the CDR3 reads CASSQEADRYAYEQYF. Written as DNA, the CDR3 is TGTGCCAGCAGCCAAGAGGCGGACAGATACGCCTACGAGCAGTACTTC.

The chain carries TRBV4-2 and TRBJ2-3, with 9 bases that match TRBD1. The CDR3 has 14 amino acids. J lost 6 bases, V lost 4 bases, and 5 bases had no gene match. The V gene's germline CDR1 is LGHNA and CDR2 YNFKEQ. The CDR3 DNA follows: TGTGCCAGCAGCCGGGACAGGGTGGACGATACGCAGTATTTT. This gives the protein CASSRDRVDDTQYF.

In its sample, this clone was seen once. The rearrangement links TRBV5-1 to TRBJ2-4; 9 nucleotides line up with TRBD1. V dropped 3 bases and J dropped 2; count of bases not matched to a gene: 3. CDR1 and CDR2 from the germline V gene are SGHRS and YFSETQ. The CDR3 has 15 amino acids. The CDR3 loop is CASSSGQGTKNIQYF. The CDR3 bases are TGCGCCAGCAGCTCCGGACAGGGGACCAAAAACATTCAGTACTTC.

The V gene is TRBV7-9, the J gene TRBJ2-6; TRBD1 agrees at 8 bases. The germline CDR1 and CDR2 sequences are SEHNR and FQNEAQ (reference sequence). This CDR3 region has 17 residues. V shed 5 bases, J shed 2 bases, and the junction held 8 bases outside the gene matches. This chain's CDR3 is CASSPGQGGAGANVLTF. The CDR3 nucleotides read TGTGCCAGCAGCCCAGGACAGGGAGGCGCTGGGGCCAACGTCCTGACTTTC.

The chain carries TRBV5-4 and TRBJ2-2, with 7 bases aligning to TRBD2. Germline loops: CDR1 SGHNT, CDR2 YYREEE (reference sequence). This CDR3 comprises 16 residues. V shed 4 bases and J 2 bases; nucleotides not matched to a gene: 8. The CDR3 DNA reads as TGTGCCAGCAGCGGTGGAGGGACTATTAACACCGGGGAGCTGTTTTTT. Translated, it gives CASSGGGTINTGELFF.

This chain uses TRBV4-3 with TRBJ1-2, with 11 bases aligning to TRBD1. Germline V CDR1 and CDR2: LGHNA, YSLEER. The CDR3 runs 16 residues. V lost 3 bases, J lost 8 bases, and 11 bases stayed unmatched. DNA for the CDR3: TGCGCCAGCAGCCACGTGGGACAGGGGGAATTATACGGCTACACCTTC. Amino acids: CASSHVGQGELYGYTF.

The V gene is TRBV5-4, the J gene TRBJ1-2; maybe TRBD1 (6 bases). Trimming removed 3 bases at V and 0 bases at J, with 15 bases between. CDR3 size: 16 residues. Germline CDR1 is SGHNT and CDR2 is YYREEE (reference sequence). CDR3 residues: CASSSARDRSNYGYTF. For the CDR3, the DNA is TGTGCCAGCAGCTCCGCTCGAGACAGGTCTAACTATGGCTACACCTTC.

The CDR3 sequence is CASTLGGLRGEQFF. The CDR3 DNA sequence: TGTGCCAGCACCCTCGGGGGGCTAAGGGGTGAGCAGTTCTTC. The chain couples TRBV5-5 to TRBJ2-1, with a tentative D call TRBD2 (7 bases). V lost 6 bases and J lost 9, with 19 bases in between. CDR1 is SGHKS, CDR2 YYEKEE, per germline (reference sequence). CDR3 length equals 14 residues.